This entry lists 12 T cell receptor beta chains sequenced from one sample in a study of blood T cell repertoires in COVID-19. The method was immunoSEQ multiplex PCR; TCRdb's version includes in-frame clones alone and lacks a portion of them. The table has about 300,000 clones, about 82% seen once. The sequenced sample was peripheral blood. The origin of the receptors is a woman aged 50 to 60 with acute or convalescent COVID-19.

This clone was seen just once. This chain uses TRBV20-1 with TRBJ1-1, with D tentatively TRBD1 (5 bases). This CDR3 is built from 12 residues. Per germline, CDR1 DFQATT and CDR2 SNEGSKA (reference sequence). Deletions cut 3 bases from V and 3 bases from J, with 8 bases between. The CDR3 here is CSASFRDTEAFF. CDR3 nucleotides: TGCAGTGCTAGTTTCAGGGACACTGAAGCTTTCTTT.

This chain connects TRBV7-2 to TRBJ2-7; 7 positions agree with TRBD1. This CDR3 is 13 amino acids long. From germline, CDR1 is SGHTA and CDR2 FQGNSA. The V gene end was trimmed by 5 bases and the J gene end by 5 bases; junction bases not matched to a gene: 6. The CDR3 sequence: CASSLKQGNEQYF. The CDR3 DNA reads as TGTGCCAGCAGCCTCAAACAGGGGAACGAGCAGTACTTC.

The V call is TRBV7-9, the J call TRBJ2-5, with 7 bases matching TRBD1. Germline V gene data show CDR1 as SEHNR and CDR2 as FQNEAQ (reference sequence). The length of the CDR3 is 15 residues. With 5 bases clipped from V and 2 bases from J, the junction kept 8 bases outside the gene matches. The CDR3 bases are TGTGCCAGCAGCCCGCGGACAGGCACGCAAGAGACCCAGTACTTC. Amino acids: CASSPRTGTQETQYF.

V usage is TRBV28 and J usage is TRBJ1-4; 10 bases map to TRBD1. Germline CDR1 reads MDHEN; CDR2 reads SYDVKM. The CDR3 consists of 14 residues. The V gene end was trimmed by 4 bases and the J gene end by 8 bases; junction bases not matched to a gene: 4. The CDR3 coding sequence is TGTGCCAGCAGTTCCGGGACAGGGGTCGAAAAACTGTTTTTT. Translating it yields CASSSGTGVEKLFF. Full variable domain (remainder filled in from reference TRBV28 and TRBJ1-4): DVKVTQSSRYLVKRTGEKVFLECVQDMDHENMFWYRQDPGLGLRLIYFSYDVKMKEKGDIPEGYSVSREKKERFSLILESASTNQTSMYLCASSSGTGVEKLFFGSGTQLSVL.

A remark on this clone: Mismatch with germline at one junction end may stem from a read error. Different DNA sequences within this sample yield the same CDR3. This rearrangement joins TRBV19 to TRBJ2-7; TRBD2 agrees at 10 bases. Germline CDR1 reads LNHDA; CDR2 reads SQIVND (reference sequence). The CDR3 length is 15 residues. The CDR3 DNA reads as TGTGCCAGTAGCATAGGACTAGCGGAGACCTACGAGCAGTACTTC. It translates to CASSIGLAETYEQYF. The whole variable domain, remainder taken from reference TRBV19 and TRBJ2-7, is DGGITQSPKYLFRKEGQNVTLSCEQNLNHDAMYWYRQDPGQGLRLIYYSQIVNDFQKGDIAEGYSVSREKKESFPLTVTSAQKNPTAFYLCASSIGLAETYEQYFGPGTRLTVT.

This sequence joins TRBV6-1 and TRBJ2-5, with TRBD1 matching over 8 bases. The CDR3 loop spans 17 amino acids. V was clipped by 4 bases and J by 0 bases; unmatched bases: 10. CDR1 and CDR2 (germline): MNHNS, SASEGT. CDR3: CASSVKGTGENQETQYF. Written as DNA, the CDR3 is TGTGCCAGCAGTGTTAAGGGGACAGGAGAGAACCAAGAGACCCAGTACTTC.

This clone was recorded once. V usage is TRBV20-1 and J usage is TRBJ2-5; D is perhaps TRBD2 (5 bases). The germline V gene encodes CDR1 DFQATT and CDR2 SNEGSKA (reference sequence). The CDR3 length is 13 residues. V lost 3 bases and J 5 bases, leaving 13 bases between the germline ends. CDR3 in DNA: TGCAGTGCTAGTGAGGGAGCCCGGGAGACCCAGTACTTC. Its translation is CSASEGARETQYF.

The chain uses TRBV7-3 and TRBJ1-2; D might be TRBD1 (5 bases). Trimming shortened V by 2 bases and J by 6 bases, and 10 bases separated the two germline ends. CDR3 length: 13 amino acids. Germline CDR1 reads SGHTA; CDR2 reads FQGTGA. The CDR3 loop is CASSLGPGNGYTF. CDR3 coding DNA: TGTGCCAGCAGCTTAGGGCCAGGGAATGGCTACACCTTC.

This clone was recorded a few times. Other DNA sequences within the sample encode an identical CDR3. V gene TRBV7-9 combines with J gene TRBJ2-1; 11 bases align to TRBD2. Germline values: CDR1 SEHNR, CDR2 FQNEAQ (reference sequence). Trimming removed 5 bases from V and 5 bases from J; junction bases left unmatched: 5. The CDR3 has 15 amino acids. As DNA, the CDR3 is TGTGCCAGCAGCCTTGGGACTAGCGGTAACAATGAGCAGTTCTTC. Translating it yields CASSLGTSGNNEQFF.

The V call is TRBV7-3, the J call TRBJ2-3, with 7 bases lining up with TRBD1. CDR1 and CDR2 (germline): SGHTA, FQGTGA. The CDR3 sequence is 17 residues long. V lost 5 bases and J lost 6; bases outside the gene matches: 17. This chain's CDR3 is CASSLSPTGTASDTQYF. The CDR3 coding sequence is TGTGCCAGCAGCCTAAGCCCGACAGGGACCGCCTCCGATACGCAGTATTTT. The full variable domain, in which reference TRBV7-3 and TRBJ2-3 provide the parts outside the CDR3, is GAGVSQTPSNKVTEKGKYVELRCDPISGHTALYWYRQSLGQGPEFLIYFQGTGAADDSGLPNDRFFAVRPEGSVSTLKIQRTERGDSAVYLCASSLSPTGTASDTQYFGPGTRLTVL.

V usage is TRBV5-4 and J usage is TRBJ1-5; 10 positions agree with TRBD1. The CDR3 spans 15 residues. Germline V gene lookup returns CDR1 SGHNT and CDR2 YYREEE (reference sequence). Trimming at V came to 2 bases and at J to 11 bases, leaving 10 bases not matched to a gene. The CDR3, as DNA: TGTGCCAGCAGCTTATACCGGGACAGGGGCACGACCCAGCATTTT. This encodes CASSLYRDRGTTQHF.

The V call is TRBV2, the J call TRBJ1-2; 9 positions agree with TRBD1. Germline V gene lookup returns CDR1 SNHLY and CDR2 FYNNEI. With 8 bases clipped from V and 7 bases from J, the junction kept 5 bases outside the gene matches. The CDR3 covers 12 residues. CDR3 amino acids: CASGGQGSGYTF. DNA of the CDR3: TGTGCCAGCGGGGGACAGGGCTCTGGCTACACCTTC.